This entry concerns a single T cell receptor beta chain. The CDR3 contains 13 residues. Germline CDR1 is SGHKS and CDR2 is YYEKEE (reference sequence). Deletions cut 1 base from V and 5 bases from J, with 7 bases between. This entry belongs to a study of blood T cell repertoires in COVID-19. Original handling: From reference gene primer amplification, estimates of nucleated cell counts were derived. The protocol was immunoSEQ multiplex PCR, while the TCRdb copy is restricted to in-frame clones and leaves out a portion. V and J calls plus clone size are reproduced from that table; the DNA served to infer D and trimming. The sample carries about 140,000 clones, about nine tenths recorded once.

The source of this sequence is a man aged 50 to 60 with active or convalescent COVID-19. The sequencing input was peripheral blood. The chain joins TRBV5-5 to TRBJ2-1; D is unclear. The CDR3 coding sequence is TGTGCCAGCAGCTTGAGCCCCCACAATGAGCAGTTCTTC. Protein: CASSLSPHNEQFF.